This TCR beta chain was recorded in a study of T cells after yellow fever vaccination. TCRdb analysed the 5' RACE reads with MiXCR anew, one entry per CDR3 protein. The sample holds 400,000 or so distinct CDR3 sequences, 11% seen once. Findings and caveats of the study: Clonotypes found in both CD4 and CD8 compartments made up a small share.

The CDR3 covers 17 residues. The ends were cut back, 6 bases at V and 2 bases at J, with 20 bases in the middle. CDR1 is SGHAT, CDR2 FQDESV, per germline (reference sequence). A remark on this clonotype: Its antigen is as yet unknown.

The sequence came from a man aged 18 to 29 who received the YFV17D yellow fever vaccine. The source material was PBMCs, sampled on the day of the first yellow fever vaccination. The chain links TRBV11-1 to TRBJ2-4; TRBD2 is a possible D gene (7 bases). DNA of the CDR3: TGTGCCAGCAGTCCCCAGGGGAGGGGACTACCCAAAAACATTCAGTACTTC. Encoded protein: CASSPQGRGLPKNIQYF.